This note documents a single T cell receptor beta chain sequence. Its antigen remains undetermined. Per-base quality was not reported, and no clone a single base away is much larger than it. Every donor was a healthy Caucasian. The twin cohort comprised three pairs of female monozygotic twins, all aged roughly 18 to 30 years. Positive isolation kits from Invitrogen were used to isolate CD4+ and CD8+ T cell populations. The library was obtained by 5' RACE. TCRdb shows the sequencer as Illumina HiSeq 2000. Template switching introduced a universal primer binding site; the final cDNA contained a unique molecular identifier, enabling accurate counting of TCR cDNA molecules. First-strand cDNA for TCR alpha and beta chains was synthesized from specific primers in the conserved constant-segment region. Each cDNA library was double barcoded, with a SMART-Mk sample barcode plus Illumina barcodes, to control for contamination. TruSeq adapter sequences along with Illumina sample barcodes were introduced in two successive PCR steps. The TCR alpha and beta cDNA libraries were sequenced on the Illumina HiSeq platform using custom primers. On the authors' methods: MiGEC processed the raw reads to extract unique molecular identifiers, while MiXCR was used to determine the CDR3 positions. For each individual, recombination models were inferred using an EM algorithm with the repgenHMM and IGoR tools. The analysis of shared clonotypes was done with the tcR package in R, with sharing normalized by the product of cloneset sizes. Out-of-frame nonproductive sequences were analyzed to study raw recombination free of thymic and clonal selection effects. The public reads were run again by TCRdb, first through fastp at Q25 and then through MiXCR, and only productive beta chains were kept. Each record represents a unique CDR3 protein, reported with the most common genes and DNA among its rows. TCRdb, not the original authors, processed these V and J calls. The sample table contains 500,000 to 550,000 distinct CDR3 sequences; only one count was recorded for around 22% of them. The top ten clones comprise approximately 0.52% of the sample.

The data are from a study of identical twins listed by TCRdb under 2016. Looking at the study overall: TCR alpha and beta repertoires from monozygotic twins, unrelated adults of various ages and cord blood were deep-sequenced to test whether fetal clonotypes persist. To rule out contamination, the twin experiments were replicated at different times with different library preparation protocols.

Summary of the overall study and its limitations: Compared with coincidental sharing between unrelated individuals, out-of-frame TCR alpha sequences shared between twins showed an excess of sequences with low generation probability. The excess sharing between twins in beta out-of-frame sequences was weaker because fewer shared sequences reduced the signal-to-noise ratio. Abundant cord blood beta clonotypes carried fewer insertions; young adult naive repertoires showed a weaker similar trend, while memory repertoires showed none. Recombination models systematically underestimated out-of-frame TCR alpha sharing in monozygotic twins but agreed with sharing between unrelated individuals. Zero-insertion analyses could be partly confounded by invariant T cells such as MAIT and iNKT, although diverse VJ usage argued against such confounding for most clonotypes. Because the same donors could not be followed over many years, the conclusions depended on cross-sectional statistical analysis.

This sample also belongs to another study, concerning yellow fever vaccine responses in identical twins. The second paper further reports: The T cell response to vaccination in identical twins was reported by the authors to appear partly convergent and partly personalized. In the study, vaccine-responding T cell clones were precisely tracked in identical twins.

The receptor was derived from a woman aged 18-29 years in good health. Sequenced: CD4+ T cells sorted from blood.

The CDR3: CATRTSDSNEQFF. The nucleotide sequence reads TGTGCCACCAGGACCAGCGACAGCAATGAGCAGTTCTTC. The chain is encoded by TRBV24-1 joined to TRBJ2-1; tentative D gene TRBD1, with 5 bases matching. The CDR3 starts with the cysteine, ends with the phenylalanine, and has 13 residues. Kept here is only the CDR3 DNA, which spans 39 bases and is read in frame from base 1. V is cut by 7 bases and J by 6 bases, and the space between the germline ends is 12 bases. The germline V gene supplies CDR1 KGHDR and CDR2 SFDVKD.